This T cell receptor (beta chain) comes out of a study of T cells in localized non-small cell lung cancer. Generated by immunoSEQ multiplex PCR, the TCRdb table keeps only in-frame clones and is missing some. The repertoire holds roughly 4,300 clones, with roughly 23% as singletons. Trimming cost V 5 bases and J 2 bases, with 12 bases left between them. Per germline, CDR1 SGHNT and CDR2 YENEEA. This CDR3 region has 14 residues. Findings and limits, study-wide: There were a median roughly 59 of the top 100 tumor clones appearing in adjacent lung. The study linked higher blood T cell density to longer overall survival. A single tumor region was sequenced, leaving heterogeneity possible. Uninvolved neighboring lung showed the greatest T cell clonality, exceeding tumor.

By share, this clone counts as medium-sized. Its specificity is unknown. This chain joins TRBV11-3 and TRBJ1-2; no clear D gene. The sequence was obtained from a male donor aged 60 or over with stage I lung adenocarcinoma. This specimen was lung tumor tissue, taken before any cancer treatment. CDR3 sequence: CASSNSDGNYGYTF. For the CDR3, the DNA is TGTGCCAGCAGCAATTCGGACGGAAACTATGGCTACACCTTC.